This TCR beta chain originates from a study of T cell changes during pregnancy in multiple sclerosis. The germline CDR1 and CDR2 sequences are SGHNT and YYREEE (reference sequence). V was trimmed by 4 bases and J by 10 bases, leaving 14 bases between them. The CDR3 has 12 residues. The table came from immunoSEQ multiplex PCR; TCRdb's copy has only in-frame clones and leaves some out. The repertoire holds 70,000 or so clones, with around nine tenths as singletons. This TCR was recovered from a female donor with multiple sclerosis, enrolled in a pregnancy study. Sequencing used CD4+ T cells from peripheral blood mononuclear cells, obtained after pregnancy. The rearrangement links TRBV5-4 to TRBJ1-2; TRBD1 is a possible D gene (5 bases). The CDR3 region is CASSTRDSLYTF. CDR3 DNA: TGTGCCAGCAGCACCAGGGACTCTCTCTACACCTTC.